The clone carrying this T cell receptor (beta chain) was observed a handful of times. This table comes from immunoSEQ multiplex PCR, and its TCRdb copy is limited to in-frame clones, with some not included. The table has under 1,100,000 clones, approximately 80% seen once. Losses at the gene ends were 3 bases for V and 1 base for J; bases not matched to a gene: 3. Germline lookup yields CDR1 SGHTA and CDR2 FQGTGA. The CDR3 has 15 amino acids. This record comes from a study of shared clonotypes between healthy human individuals. The clonotype originates from a man younger than 35 in good health. Some clones in this sample may be carry-over from other donors' samples. Material: memory CD4+ T cells from PBMCs. Sample subset: CD45RA-negative fraction. This chain connects TRBV7-3 to TRBJ2-7; TRBD1 matches at 10 bases. CDR3 region: CASSFGTGASYEQYF. The DNA for the CDR3 is TGTGCCAGCAGCTTTGGGACAGGGGCTTCCTACGAGCAGTACTTC.